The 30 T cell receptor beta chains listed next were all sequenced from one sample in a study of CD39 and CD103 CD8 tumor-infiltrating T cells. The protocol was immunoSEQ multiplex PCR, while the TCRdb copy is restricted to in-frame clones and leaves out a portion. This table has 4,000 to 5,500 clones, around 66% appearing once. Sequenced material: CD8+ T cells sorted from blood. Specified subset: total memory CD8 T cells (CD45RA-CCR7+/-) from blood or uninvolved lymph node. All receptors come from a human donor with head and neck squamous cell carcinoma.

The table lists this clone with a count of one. The CDR3 loop is CASSSRLAGATDTQYF. The DNA of the CDR3 is TGCGCCAGCAGCTCCAGACTAGCGGGGGCTACAGATACGCAGTATTTT. This rearrangement joins TRBV5-1 to TRBJ2-3; TRBD2 agrees at 12 bases. Germline-derived CDR1 and CDR2 are SGHRS and YFSETQ. Trimming at V came to 3 bases and at J to 3 bases, leaving 5 bases not matched to a gene. The CDR3 has 16 residues. Complete variable domain (other parts from reference TRBV5-1 and TRBJ2-3): KAGVTQTPRYLIKTRGQQVTLSCSPISGHRSVSWYQQTPGQGLQFLFEYFSETQRNKGNFPGRFSGRQFSNSRSEMNVSTLELGDSALYLCASSSRLAGATDTQYFGPGTRLTVL.

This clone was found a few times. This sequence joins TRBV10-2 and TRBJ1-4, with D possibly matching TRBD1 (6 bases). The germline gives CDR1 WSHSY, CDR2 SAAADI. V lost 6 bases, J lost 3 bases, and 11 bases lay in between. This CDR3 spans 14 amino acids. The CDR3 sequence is CASRADSSNEKLFF. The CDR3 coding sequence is TGCGCCAGCAGGGCGGACAGCTCTAATGAAAAACTGTTTTTT.

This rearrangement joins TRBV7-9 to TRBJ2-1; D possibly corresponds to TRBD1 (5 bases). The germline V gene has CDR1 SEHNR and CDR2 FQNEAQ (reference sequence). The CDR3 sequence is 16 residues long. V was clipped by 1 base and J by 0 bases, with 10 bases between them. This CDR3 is CASSLGQFSSYNEQFF. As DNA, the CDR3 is TGTGCCAGCAGCTTAGGACAGTTCAGCTCCTACAATGAGCAGTTCTTC.

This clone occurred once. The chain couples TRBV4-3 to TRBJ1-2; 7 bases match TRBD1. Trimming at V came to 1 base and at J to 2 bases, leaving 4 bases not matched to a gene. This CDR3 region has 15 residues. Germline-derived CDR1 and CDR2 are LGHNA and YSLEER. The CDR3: CASSQGQGSNYGYTF. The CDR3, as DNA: TGCGCCAGCAGCCAAGGACAGGGAAGCAACTATGGCTACACCTTC.

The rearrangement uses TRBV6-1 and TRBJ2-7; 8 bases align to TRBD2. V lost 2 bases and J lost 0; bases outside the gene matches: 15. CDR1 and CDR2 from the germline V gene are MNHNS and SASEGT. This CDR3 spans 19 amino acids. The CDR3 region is CASSEFWGTSGGSSYEQYF. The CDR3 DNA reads TGTGCCAGCAGTGAATTCTGGGGGACTAGTGGCGGTAGCTCCTACGAGCAGTACTTC.

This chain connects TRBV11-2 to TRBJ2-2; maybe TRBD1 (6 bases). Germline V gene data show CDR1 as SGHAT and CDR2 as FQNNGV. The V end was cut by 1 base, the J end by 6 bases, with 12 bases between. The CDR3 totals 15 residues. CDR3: CASSLVVGAAGELFF. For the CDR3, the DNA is TGTGCCAGCAGCTTAGTTGTGGGGGCCGCCGGGGAGCTGTTTTTT.

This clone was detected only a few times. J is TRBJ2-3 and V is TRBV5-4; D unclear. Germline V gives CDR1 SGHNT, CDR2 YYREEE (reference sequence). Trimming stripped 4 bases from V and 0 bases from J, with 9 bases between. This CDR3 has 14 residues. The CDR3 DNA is TGTGCCAGCAGCCCAGATCGTAGCACAGATACGCAGTATTTT. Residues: CASSPDRSTDTQYF. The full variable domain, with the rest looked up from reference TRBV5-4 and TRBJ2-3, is ETGVTQSPTHLIKTRGQQVTLRCSSQSGHNTVSWYQQALGQGPQFIFQYYREEENGRGNFPPRFSGLQFPNYSSELNVNALELDDSALYLCASSPDRSTDTQYFGPGTRLTVL.

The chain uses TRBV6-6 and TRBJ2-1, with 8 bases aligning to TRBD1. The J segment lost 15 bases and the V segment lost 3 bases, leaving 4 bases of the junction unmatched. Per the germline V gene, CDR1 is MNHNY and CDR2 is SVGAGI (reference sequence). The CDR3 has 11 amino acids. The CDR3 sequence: CASSYGQGGFF. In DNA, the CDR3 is TGTGCCAGCAGTTATGGACAGGGAGGGTTCTTC.

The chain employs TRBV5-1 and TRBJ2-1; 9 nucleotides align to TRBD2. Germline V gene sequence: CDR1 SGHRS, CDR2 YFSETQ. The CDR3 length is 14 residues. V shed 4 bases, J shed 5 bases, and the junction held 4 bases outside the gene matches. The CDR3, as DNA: TGCGCCAGCAGCGAGCGGGGGGATAACAATGAGCAGTTCTTC. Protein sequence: CASSERGDNNEQFF. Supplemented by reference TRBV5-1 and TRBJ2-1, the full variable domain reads KAGVTQTPRYLIKTRGQQVTLSCSPISGHRSVSWYQQTPGQGLQFLFEYFSETQRNKGNFPGRFSGRQFSNSRSEMNVSTLELGDSALYLCASSERGDNNEQFFGPGTRLTVL.

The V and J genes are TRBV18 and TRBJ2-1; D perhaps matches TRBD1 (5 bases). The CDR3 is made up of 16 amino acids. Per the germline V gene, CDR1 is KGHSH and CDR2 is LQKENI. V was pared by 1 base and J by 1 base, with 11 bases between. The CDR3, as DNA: TGTGCCAGCTCACCACGGGAAGGGGAATCCTACAATGAGCAGTTCTTC. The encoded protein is CASSPREGESYNEQFF.

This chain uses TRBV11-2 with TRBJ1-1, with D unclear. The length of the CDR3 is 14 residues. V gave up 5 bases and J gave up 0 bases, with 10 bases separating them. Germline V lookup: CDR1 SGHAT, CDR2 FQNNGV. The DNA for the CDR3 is TGTGCCAGCAGCGAACAAGAAGTGAACACTGAAGCTTTCTTT. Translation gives CASSEQEVNTEAFF.

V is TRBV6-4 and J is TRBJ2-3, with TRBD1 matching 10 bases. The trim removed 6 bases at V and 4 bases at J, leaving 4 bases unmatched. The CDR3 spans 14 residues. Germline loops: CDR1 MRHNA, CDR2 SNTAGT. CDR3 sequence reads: CASRPGQGSDTQYF. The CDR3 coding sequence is TGTGCCAGCAGGCCGGGACAGGGGTCAGATACGCAGTATTTT.

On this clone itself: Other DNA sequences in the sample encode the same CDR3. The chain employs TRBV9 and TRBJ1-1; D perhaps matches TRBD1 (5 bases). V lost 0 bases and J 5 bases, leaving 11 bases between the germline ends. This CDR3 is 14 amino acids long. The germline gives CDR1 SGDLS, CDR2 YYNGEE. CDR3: CASSVARGGTEAFF. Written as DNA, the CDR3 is TGTGCCAGCAGCGTAGCTCGCGGGGGAACTGAAGCTTTCTTT.

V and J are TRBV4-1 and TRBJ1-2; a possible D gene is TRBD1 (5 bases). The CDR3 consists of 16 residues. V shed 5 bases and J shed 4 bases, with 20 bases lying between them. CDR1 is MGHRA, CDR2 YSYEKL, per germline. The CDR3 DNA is TGCGCCAGCAGCAGTGAGGACAACCGAAAGACCTATGGCTACACCTTC. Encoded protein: CASSSEDNRKTYGYTF.

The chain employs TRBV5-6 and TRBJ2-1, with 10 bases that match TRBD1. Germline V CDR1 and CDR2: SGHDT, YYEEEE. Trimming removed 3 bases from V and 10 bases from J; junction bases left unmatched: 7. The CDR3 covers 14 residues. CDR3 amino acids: CASSWTGTGDEQFF. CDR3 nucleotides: TGTGCCAGCAGCTGGACCGGGACAGGGGACGAGCAGTTCTTC.

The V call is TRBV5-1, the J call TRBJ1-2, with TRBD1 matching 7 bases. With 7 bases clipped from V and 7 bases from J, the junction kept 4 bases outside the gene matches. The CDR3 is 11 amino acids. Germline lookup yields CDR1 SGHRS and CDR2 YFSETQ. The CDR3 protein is CASAGGGGYTF. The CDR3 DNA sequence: TGCGCCAGCGCAGGGGGAGGTGGCTACACCTTC.

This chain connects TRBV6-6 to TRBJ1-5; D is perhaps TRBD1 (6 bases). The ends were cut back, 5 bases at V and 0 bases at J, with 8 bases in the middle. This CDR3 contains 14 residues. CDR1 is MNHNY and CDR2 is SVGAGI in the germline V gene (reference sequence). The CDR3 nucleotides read TGTGCCAGCAGTACGGGACATAGCAATCAGCCCCAGCATTTT. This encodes CASSTGHSNQPQHF.

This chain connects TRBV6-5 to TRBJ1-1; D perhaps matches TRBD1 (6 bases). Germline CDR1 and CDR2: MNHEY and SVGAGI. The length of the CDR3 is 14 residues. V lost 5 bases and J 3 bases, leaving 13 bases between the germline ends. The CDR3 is CASSLGQGYTEAFF. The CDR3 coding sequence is TGTGCCAGCAGTCTGGGGCAGGGGTACACTGAAGCTTTCTTT.

DNA of the CDR3: TGCGCCAGCAGCCAAGAGAGGGCTAGCGGCCAAGAGACCCAGTACTTC. It translates to CASSQERASGQETQYF. This sequence joins TRBV4-1 and TRBJ2-5; TRBD2 matches 7 bases. The CDR3 consists of 16 residues. Germline CDR1 reads MGHRA; CDR2 reads YSYEKL. The V gene end was trimmed by 0 bases and the J gene end by 1 base; junction bases not matched to a gene: 5.

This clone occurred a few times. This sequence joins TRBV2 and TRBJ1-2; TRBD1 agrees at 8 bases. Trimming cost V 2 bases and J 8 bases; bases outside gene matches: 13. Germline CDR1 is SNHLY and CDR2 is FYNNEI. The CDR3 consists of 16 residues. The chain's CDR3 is CASSEFGAGGSEGYTF. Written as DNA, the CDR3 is TGTGCCAGCAGTGAATTCGGGGCAGGGGGCTCTGAGGGCTACACCTTC.

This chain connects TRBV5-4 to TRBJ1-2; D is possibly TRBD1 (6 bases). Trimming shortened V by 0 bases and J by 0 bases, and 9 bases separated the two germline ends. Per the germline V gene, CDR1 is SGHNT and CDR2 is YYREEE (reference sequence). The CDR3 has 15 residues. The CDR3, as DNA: TGTGCCAGCAGCTTGGAGGGGGGGTCTAACTATGGCTACACCTTC. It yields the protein CASSLEGGSNYGYTF.

The CDR3 coding sequence is TGTGCCAGTAGTATCGCAGGGGGCACAGATACGCAGTATTTT. Protein: CASSIAGGTDTQYF. The V call is TRBV19, the J call TRBJ2-3; possible D gene TRBD1, 6 bases. CDR1 is LNHDA and CDR2 is SQIVND in the germline V gene (reference sequence). The CDR3 totals 14 residues. V was trimmed by 3 bases and J by 1 base, leaving 8 bases between them.

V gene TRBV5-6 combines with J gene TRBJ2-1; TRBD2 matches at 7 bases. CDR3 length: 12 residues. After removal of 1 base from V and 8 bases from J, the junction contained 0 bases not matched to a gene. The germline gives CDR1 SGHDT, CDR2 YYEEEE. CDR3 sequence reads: CASSLRGDEQFF. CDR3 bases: TGTGCCAGCAGCTTGCGGGGGGATGAGCAGTTCTTC.

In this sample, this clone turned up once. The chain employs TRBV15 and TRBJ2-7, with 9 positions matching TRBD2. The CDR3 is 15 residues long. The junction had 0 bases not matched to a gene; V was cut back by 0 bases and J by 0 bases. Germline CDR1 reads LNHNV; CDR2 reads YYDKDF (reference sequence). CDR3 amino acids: CATSRELAGSYEQYF. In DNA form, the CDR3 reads TGTGCCACCAGCAGAGAACTAGCGGGCTCCTACGAGCAGTACTTC.

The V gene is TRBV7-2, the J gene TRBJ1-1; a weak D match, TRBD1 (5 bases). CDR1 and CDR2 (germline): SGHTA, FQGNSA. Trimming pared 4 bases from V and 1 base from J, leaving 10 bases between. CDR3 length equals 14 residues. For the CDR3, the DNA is TGTGCCAGCAGCTCAGGGATCAGGAACACTGAAGCTTTCTTT. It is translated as CASSSGIRNTEAFF. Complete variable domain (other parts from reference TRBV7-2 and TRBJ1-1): GAGVSQSPSNKVTEKGKDVELRCDPISGHTALYWYRQSLGQGLEFLIYFQGNSAPDKSGLPSDRFSAERTGGSVSTLTIQRTQQEDSAVYLCASSSGIRNTEAFFGQGTRLTVV.

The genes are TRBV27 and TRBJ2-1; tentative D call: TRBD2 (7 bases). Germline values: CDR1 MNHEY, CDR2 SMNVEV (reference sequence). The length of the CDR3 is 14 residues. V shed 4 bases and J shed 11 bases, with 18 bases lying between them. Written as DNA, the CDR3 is TGTGCCAGCAGTTCTCCGACCCTGGGGGGGCAGCAGTTCTTC. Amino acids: CASSSPTLGGQQFF.

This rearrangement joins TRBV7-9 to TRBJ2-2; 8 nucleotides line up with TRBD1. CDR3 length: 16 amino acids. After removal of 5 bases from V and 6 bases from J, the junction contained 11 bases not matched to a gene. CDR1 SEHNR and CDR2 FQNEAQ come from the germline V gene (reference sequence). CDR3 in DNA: TGTGCCAGCAGCCGCCTCGGGACAGGCAGTGCCGGGGAGCTGTTTTTT. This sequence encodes CASSRLGTGSAGELFF.

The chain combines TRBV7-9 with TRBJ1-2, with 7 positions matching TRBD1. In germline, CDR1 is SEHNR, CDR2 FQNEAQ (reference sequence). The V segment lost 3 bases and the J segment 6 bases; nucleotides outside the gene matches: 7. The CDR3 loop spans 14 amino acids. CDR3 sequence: CASSFLDREDGYTF. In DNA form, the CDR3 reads TGTGCCAGCAGCTTCCTTGACAGGGAAGATGGCTACACCTTC.

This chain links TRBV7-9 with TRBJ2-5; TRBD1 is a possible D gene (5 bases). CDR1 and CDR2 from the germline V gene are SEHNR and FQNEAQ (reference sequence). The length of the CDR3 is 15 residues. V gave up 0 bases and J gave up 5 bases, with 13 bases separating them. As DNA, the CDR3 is TGTGCCAGCAGCTTAGCGGCAGGACATGGTGAGACCCAGTACTTC. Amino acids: CASSLAAGHGETQYF.

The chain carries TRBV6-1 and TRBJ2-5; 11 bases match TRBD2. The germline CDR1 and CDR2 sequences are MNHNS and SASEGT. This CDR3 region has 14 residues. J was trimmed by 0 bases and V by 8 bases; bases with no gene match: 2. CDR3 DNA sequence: TGTGCCAGCGGGGGACTAGCGGACCAAGAGACCCAGTACTTC. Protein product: CASGGLADQETQYF.